The 26 T cell receptor beta chains below all came from one sample that was sequenced in a study of shared clonotypes between healthy human individuals (dated by TCRdb to 2020 to 2021). The library was made by the immunoSEQ multiplex PCR assay. The source is immuneACCESS, and TCRdb retained only in-frame sequences with V and J called. Part of the clones is not carried over; for the studies checked, unresolved V genes explain less than half of this, and the remainder is unexplained. The table for this sample lists some 510,000 clones; 79% of them were counted only once. Of the sample, roughly 13% is held by the ten largest clones. Sequencing used PBMCs. These receptors were obtained from a woman between 40 and 50 years old in good health. Some clones in this sample may be carry-over from other donors' samples.

Worth noting for this clone: Within the sample, other DNA sequences also encode this same CDR3. V is TRBV18 and J is TRBJ2-5, with D possibly TRBD1 on 6 matching bases. Germline V CDR1 and CDR2: KGHSH, LQKENI. The ends were cut back, 3 bases at V and 4 bases at J, with 9 bases in the middle. The CDR3 contains 13 residues. The CDR3 DNA is TGTGCCAGCTCACCGGGGGCGGGAGAGACCCAGTACTTC. Amino acids: CASSPGAGETQYF. Together with reference TRBV18 and TRBJ2-5, the CDR3 gives the full variable domain: NAGVMQNPRHLVRRRGQEARLRCSPMKGHSHVYWYRQLPEEGLKFMVYLQKENIIDESGMPKERFSAEFPKEGPSILRIQQVVRGDSAAYFCASSPGAGETQYFGPGTRLLVL.

CDR3 nucleotide sequence: TGTGCCAGCAGTTACACGGCGGGAACCTACAATGAGCAGTTCTTC. Its translation: CASSYTAGTYNEQFF. This sequence joins TRBV6-5 and TRBJ2-1, with a tentative D call TRBD2 (6 bases). Germline loops: CDR1 MNHEY, CDR2 SVGAGI. The V end was cut by 2 bases, the J end by 2 bases, with 10 bases between. The CDR3 covers 15 residues.

This rearrangement joins TRBV4-1 to TRBJ1-2; no clear D gene. The CDR3 totals 17 residues. Trimming removed 3 bases from V and 3 bases from J, with 20 bases in between. In germline, CDR1 is MGHRA, CDR2 YSYEKL. The CDR3 here is CASSHLRPDSIYYGYTF. CDR3 DNA: TGCGCCAGCAGCCACCTGAGGCCGGACTCTATCTACTATGGCTACACCTTC.

The genes are TRBV5-4 and TRBJ1-1, with D tentatively TRBD1 (5 bases). The V gene lost 5 bases and the J gene lost 2 bases, with 13 bases spanning the gap. The V gene's germline CDR1 is SGHNT and CDR2 YYREEE (reference sequence). This CDR3 contains 14 residues. CDR3 sequence: CASSPTGLNTEAFF. Written as DNA, the CDR3 is TGTGCCAGCAGTCCGACGGGGCTTAACACTGAAGCTTTCTTT.

The chain links TRBV7-9 to TRBJ2-7; 13 positions match TRBD2. Germline V CDR1 and CDR2: SEHNR, FQNEAQ (reference sequence). V trimming: 5 bases; J trimming: 6 bases; junction bases outside the gene matches: 4. CDR3 length equals 14 residues. CDR3 loop: CASSGLAGVFEQYF. DNA for the CDR3: TGTGCCAGCAGCGGACTAGCGGGAGTCTTCGAGCAGTACTTC. Looking up the rest from reference TRBV7-9 and TRBJ2-7 gives the full variable domain: DTGVSQNPRHKITKRGQNVTFRCDPISEHNRLYWYRQTLGQGPEFLTYFQNEAQLEKSRLLSDRFSAERPKGSFSTLEIQRTEQGDSAMYLCASSGLAGVFEQYFGPGTRLTVT.

In its sample, this clone was seen once. This chain uses TRBV9 with TRBJ2-7; D may be TRBD1 (5 bases). The length of the CDR3 is 15 residues. Germline-derived CDR1 and CDR2 are SGDLS and YYNGEE. Trimming shortened V by 4 bases and J by 0 bases, and 14 bases separated the two germline ends. The CDR3 is CASSFQQVFSYEQYF. The DNA for the CDR3 is TGTGCCAGCAGCTTCCAACAGGTCTTCTCCTACGAGCAGTACTTC.

This chain uses TRBV29-1 with TRBJ2-7; a weak D match, TRBD2 (5 bases). Germline V gene lookup returns CDR1 SQVTM and CDR2 ANQGSEA. The CDR3 contains 11 residues. The CDR3 DNA reads TGCAGTACCGGGGATGGGTACGAGCAGTACTTC. This translates into CSTGDGYEQYF.

This sequence joins TRBV29-1 and TRBJ2-3; 15 bases line up with TRBD2. Trimming cost V 6 bases and J 3 bases; bases outside gene matches: 4. The CDR3 is 15 amino acids. The germline V gene encodes CDR1 SQVTM and CDR2 ANQGSEA. CDR3 protein: CSVHGTSGRTDTQYF. CDR3 in DNA: TGCAGCGTCCATGGGACTAGCGGGAGGACAGATACGCAGTATTTT.

This chain connects TRBV6-6 to TRBJ2-5; possible D gene TRBD2, 5 bases. Germline CDR1 MNHNY, CDR2 SVGAGI (reference sequence). This CDR3 is 15 amino acids long. V lost 4 bases and J 0 bases, leaving 12 bases between the germline ends. In DNA, the CDR3 is TGTGCCAGCAGTTTCACCCGAGGGTACCAAGAGACCCAGTACTTC. Its translation: CASSFTRGYQETQYF.

The chain employs TRBV28 and TRBJ1-2; TRBD1 matches 7 bases. The V segment lost 10 bases and the J segment 2 bases; nucleotides outside the gene matches: 7. This CDR3 is built from 13 residues. Germline CDR1 is MDHEN and CDR2 is SYDVKM. CDR3 sequence (DNA): TGTGCCATCTTCCAGGGGGGGAACTATGGCTACACCTTC. Translated, it gives CAIFQGGNYGYTF.

The chain couples TRBV28 to TRBJ2-3; 7 bases are a match to TRBD2. Losses at the gene ends were 3 bases for V and 5 bases for J; bases not matched to a gene: 8. CDR3 size: 15 residues. Germline lookup yields CDR1 MDHEN and CDR2 SYDVKM. In DNA form, the CDR3 reads TGTGCCAGCAGTTTTTCCAGCGGGAATGTAGATACGCAGTATTTT. This translates into CASSFSSGNVDTQYF.

This clone occurred a few times. The genes are TRBV6-1 and TRBJ1-6, with D perhaps matching TRBD1 (6 bases). With 0 bases removed from V and 5 bases from J, the gap between germline ends came to 8 bases. The germline gives CDR1 MNHNS, CDR2 SASEGT. The CDR3 contains 15 residues. Here the CDR3 DNA reads TGTGCCAGCAGTGAAGCCAGGGGCGATAATTCACCCCTCCACTTT. Translation: CASSEARGDNSPLHF.

The chain combines TRBV19 with TRBJ2-3; D not resolved. Germline V gene data show CDR1 as LNHDA and CDR2 as SQIVND (reference sequence). The CDR3 runs to 13 residues. V lost 3 bases and J 4 bases, leaving 8 bases between the germline ends. The DNA for the CDR3 is TGTGCCAGTAGTATTGAAGGGTCAGATACGCAGTATTTT. It yields the protein CASSIEGSDTQYF. Variable domain in full (rest from reference TRBV19 and TRBJ2-3): DGGITQSPKYLFRKEGQNVTLSCEQNLNHDAMYWYRQDPGQGLRLIYYSQIVNDFQKGDIAEGYSVSREKKESFPLTVTSAQKNPTAFYLCASSIEGSDTQYFGPGTRLTVL.

The chain uses TRBV4-2 and TRBJ2-5; D gene ambiguous. The J call could be wrong; TRBJ2-7 is a better fit for the DNA end. The CDR3 has 11 amino acids. Per germline, CDR1 LGHNA and CDR2 YNFKEQ. In DNA, the CDR3 is TGTGCCAGCAGCCAAAGCTACGAGCAGTACTTC. It is translated as CASSQSYEQYF.

In regard to this clone: Its ends do not fully match the called genes, so a read error is possible. This rearrangement joins TRBV19 to TRBJ2-7; D ambiguous. This CDR3 is built from 14 residues. Germline V lookup: CDR1 LNHDA, CDR2 SQIVND (reference sequence). DNA for the CDR3: TGTGCCAGTAGTATCGGCACCTCCTCCTACGAGCTGTACTTC. Residues: CASSIGTSSYELYF.

The chain couples TRBV30 to TRBJ2-3; tentative D call: TRBD2 (6 bases). CDR3 length: 12 amino acids. Germline loops: CDR1 GTSNPN, CDR2 SVGIG (reference sequence). V lost 0 bases, J lost 8 bases, and 9 bases lay in between. The CDR3: CAWSVWRGTQYF. The CDR3 nucleotides read TGTGCCTGGAGTGTATGGCGGGGTACGCAGTATTTT. The full variable domain, with the rest looked up from reference TRBV30 and TRBJ2-3, is SQTIHQWPATLVQPVGSPLSLECTVEGTSNPNLYWYRQAAGRGLQLLFYSVGIGQISSEVPQNLSASRPQDRQFILSSKKLLLSDSGFYLCAWSVWRGTQYFGPGTRLTVL.

This chain links TRBV29-1 with TRBJ1-2; no definite D call. The CDR3 is 13 amino acids. The germline CDR1 and CDR2 sequences are SQVTM and ANQGSEA. The ends were cut back, 7 bases at V and 0 bases at J, with 12 bases in the middle. The DNA of the CDR3 is TGCAGCGCCGTGGACGTAGCTAACTATGGCTACACCTTC. It specifies CSAVDVANYGYTF.

V gene TRBV5-4 combines with J gene TRBJ2-5, with D uncertain. Trimming removed 0 bases from V and 2 bases from J, with 5 bases in between. The CDR3 loop spans 13 amino acids. Germline V gene lookup returns CDR1 SGHNT and CDR2 YYREEE (reference sequence). The CDR3 DNA reads as TGTGCCAGCAGCTTGGTCACACAAGAGACCCAGTACTTC. This translates into CASSLVTQETQYF. Based on the CDR3 plus reference TRBV5-4 and TRBJ2-5, the full variable domain is ETGVTQSPTHLIKTRGQQVTLRCSSQSGHNTVSWYQQALGQGPQFIFQYYREEENGRGNFPPRFSGLQFPNYSSELNVNALELDDSALYLCASSLVTQETQYFGPGTRLLVL.

The rearrangement links TRBV7-2 to TRBJ2-7, with D hard to call. The CDR3 consists of 16 residues. In germline, CDR1 is SGHTA, CDR2 FQGNSA. V was trimmed by 5 bases and J by 6 bases, leaving 23 bases between them. The CDR3 spells CASSRARPTIPTEQYF. In DNA form, the CDR3 reads TGTGCCAGCAGCCGGGCAAGGCCGACAATTCCTACCGAGCAGTACTTC.

The chain links TRBV29-1 to TRBJ2-7; D gene unclear. The CDR3 spans 13 residues. CDR1 is SQVTM, CDR2 ANQGSEA, per germline. V shed 2 bases and J shed 0 bases, with 8 bases lying between them. The CDR3 here is CSVESRSSYEQYF. The CDR3 DNA sequence: TGCAGCGTTGAATCGCGGAGCTCCTACGAGCAGTACTTC.

This clone was seen only once. The chain uses TRBV18 and TRBJ1-4, with 11 nucleotides matching TRBD1. The CDR3 covers 18 residues. The V gene end was trimmed by 3 bases and the J gene end by 5 bases; junction bases not matched to a gene: 11. The germline V gene has CDR1 KGHSH and CDR2 LQKENI. The CDR3 DNA reads TGTGCCAGCTCACCCCAACGGACAGGGGGCGAATCGAATGAAAAACTGTTTTTT. Its protein product is CASSPQRTGGESNEKLFF. The variable domain in full, completed from reference TRBV18 and TRBJ1-4, reads NAGVMQNPRHLVRRRGQEARLRCSPMKGHSHVYWYRQLPEEGLKFMVYLQKENIIDESGMPKERFSAEFPKEGPSILRIQQVVRGDSAAYFCASSPQRTGGESNEKLFFGSGTQLSVL.

The rearrangement links TRBV9 to TRBJ2-3; D may be TRBD1 (5 bases). The CDR3 runs 16 residues. CDR1 and CDR2 from the germline V gene are SGDLS and YYNGEE. The V end was cut by 2 bases, the J end by 4 bases, with 17 bases between. The CDR3 here is CASSVLQGAEADTQYF. CDR3 bases: TGTGCCAGCAGCGTCCTTCAGGGCGCCGAGGCAGATACGCAGTATTTT. Full variable domain (missing parts from reference TRBV9 and TRBJ2-3): DSGVTQTPKHLITATGQRVTLRCSPRSGDLSVYWYQQSLDQGLQFLIQYYNGEERAKGNILERFSAQQFPDLHSELNLSSLELGDSALYFCASSVLQGAEADTQYFGPGTRLTVL.

This rearrangement joins TRBV11-2 to TRBJ2-2; D is possibly TRBD1 or TRBD2 (6 bases each). The germline gives CDR1 SGHAT, CDR2 FQNNGV. This CDR3 comprises 13 residues. V was clipped by 5 bases and J by 6 bases, with 10 bases between them. As DNA, the CDR3 is TGTGCCAGCAGCCAAAGGGGGGCCGGGGAGCTGTTTTTT. This translates into CASSQRGAGELFF.

This clone was seen a single time. V usage is TRBV5-4 and J usage is TRBJ2-1; TRBD2 matches 8 bases. The CDR3 loop spans 17 amino acids. V lost 5 bases to trimming and J lost 1 base; unmatched junction nucleotides: 11. Germline CDR1 and CDR2: SGHNT and YYREEE (reference sequence). The CDR3 region has the DNA TGTGCCAGCAGTTGGGATCCGGGACTAGGATCCTACAATGAGCAGTTCTTC. It yields the protein CASSWDPGLGSYNEQFF.

This clone has a handful of counts. The chain is built from TRBV7-2 and TRBJ2-2, with 7 bases that match TRBD1. With 3 bases clipped from V and 4 bases from J, the junction kept 5 bases outside the gene matches. CDR1 is SGHTA, CDR2 FQGNSA, per germline. The CDR3 has 15 amino acids. The CDR3 bases are TGTGCCAGCAGCTTGAGGGACAGCCGCACCGGGGAGCTGTTTTTT. This codes for CASSLRDSRTGELFF.

The chain is built from TRBV6-1 and TRBJ2-7; 7 bases fit TRBD2. V dropped 6 bases and J dropped 2; count of bases not matched to a gene: 4. The CDR3 is 13 amino acids. From germline, CDR1 is MNHNS and CDR2 SASEGT. Here the CDR3 reads CASRPLAAYEQYF. The CDR3 DNA reads as TGTGCCAGCAGGCCCCTAGCGGCCTACGAGCAGTACTTC.